Shown below are 16 T cell receptor beta chains from a single sample sequenced in a study of blood T cell repertoires in COVID-19. Sequencing was performed with immunoSEQ multiplex PCR; in TCRdb, only in-frame clones are kept and a portion is missing. This sample carries around 170,000 clones, over 80% of them seen once, and the ten largest clones take around 6.5%. The sequencing sample was made of peripheral blood. Source of these receptors: a woman in her thirties or forties with acute or convalescent COVID-19.

This clone was recorded many times. The rearrangement uses TRBV30 and TRBJ2-5; D unresolved. Germline CDR1 and CDR2: GTSNPN and SVGIG (reference sequence). This CDR3 spans 12 amino acids. The V end was cut by 4 bases, the J end by 0 bases, with 6 bases between. The CDR3 loop is CAWTSYQETQYF. The CDR3 coding sequence is TGTGCCTGGACTTCGTACCAAGAGACCCAGTACTTC.

This clone is a singleton in its sample. The CDR3: CATDRDRNQPQHF. The CDR3 DNA follows: TGTGCCACTGACAGGGACCGAAATCAGCCCCAGCATTTT. The chain employs TRBV19 and TRBJ1-5; TRBD1 aligns across 7 bases. Germline trimming cut 10 bases from V and 4 bases from J; bases unmatched to any gene: 7. CDR1 and CDR2 from the germline V gene are LNHDA and SQIVND (reference sequence). This CDR3 spans 13 amino acids. Full variable domain (outside the CDR3, taken from reference TRBV19 and TRBJ1-5): DGGITQSPKYLFRKEGQNVTLSCEQNLNHDAMYWYRQDPGQGLRLIYYSQIVNDFQKGDIAEGYSVSREKKESFPLTVTSAQKNPTAFYLCATDRDRNQPQHFGDGTRLSIL.

This sequence joins TRBV24-1 and TRBJ1-5, with unresolved D. Germline-derived CDR1 and CDR2 are KGHDR and SFDVKD. CDR3 length: 15 residues. V was pared by 3 bases and J by 5 bases, with 13 bases between. CDR3 bases: TGTGCCACCAGTGATGCCTCACTGGGCGATCAGCCCCAGCATTTT. It is translated as CATSDASLGDQPQHF.

The V call is TRBV5-4, the J call TRBJ1-3, with 8 bases fitting TRBD1. V was clipped by 3 bases and J by 4 bases; unmatched bases: 6. Germline V gives CDR1 SGHNT, CDR2 YYREEE (reference sequence). This CDR3 is built from 15 residues. The DNA of the CDR3 is TGTGCCAGCAGCTCGCAGGGGGCGCGAGGAAACACCATATATTTT. Encoded protein: CASSSQGARGNTIYF.

V gene TRBV11-2 combines with J gene TRBJ1-2; TRBD1 is a possible D gene (5 bases). The V and J ends lost 11 bases and 8 bases respectively, with 21 bases between them. Germline CDR1 reads SGHAT; CDR2 reads FQNNGV. The CDR3 loop spans 13 amino acids. CDR3 residues: CAVGLDNSEGYTF. In DNA, the CDR3 is TGTGCCGTGGGGCTCGACAACTCAGAGGGCTACACCTTC.

The V call is TRBV30, the J call TRBJ1-2; TRBD1 matches 9 bases. This CDR3 has 15 amino acids. Germline-derived CDR1 and CDR2 are GTSNPN and SVGIG (reference sequence). V gave up 4 bases and J gave up 6 bases; unmatched junction bases: 12. Here the CDR3 reads CAWTGYPGQGNGYTF. The CDR3 DNA is TGTGCCTGGACCGGATACCCGGGACAGGGAAATGGCTACACCTTC.

V gene TRBV28 combines with J gene TRBJ1-6; D possibly corresponds to TRBD1 (6 bases). The CDR3 is 13 amino acids. Looked up from germline, CDR1 is MDHEN and CDR2 is SYDVKM. The V end lost 7 bases, the J end lost 10 bases, and 14 bases lay between the germline ends. DNA of the CDR3: TGTGCCAGCACTACAGGGTTTGGGTCACCCCTCCACTTT. It codes for CASTTGFGSPLHF.

The chain carries TRBV30 and TRBJ1-5; D call uncertain. V was shortened by 1 base and J by 3 bases, with 10 bases between the two germline ends. Germline V gene lookup returns CDR1 GTSNPN and CDR2 SVGIG (reference sequence). The CDR3 runs to 14 residues. The CDR3 protein is CAWSEPDYNQPQHF. CDR3 bases: TGTGCCTGGAGTGAGCCAGACTACAATCAGCCCCAGCATTTT.

A remark on this clone: One junction end disagrees with the germline gene, perhaps due to a read error. V gene TRBV7-7 combines with J gene TRBJ2-6; D is unclear. This CDR3 is 14 amino acids long. CDR1 SSHAT and CDR2 FNYEAQ come from the germline V gene (reference sequence). The CDR3 reads CASSPVSGANVLTF. The CDR3 DNA sequence: TGTGCTAGCAGCCCAGTCTCTGGGGCCAACGTCCTGACTTTC. Full variable domain (rest looked up from reference TRBV7-7 and TRBJ2-6): GAGVSQSPRYKVTKRGQDVTLRCDPISSHATLYWYQQALGQGPEFLTYFNYEAQPDKSGLPSDRFSAERPEGSISTLTIQRTEQRDSAMYRCASSPVSGANVLTFGAGSRLTVL.

The chain recombines TRBV29-1 with TRBJ1-6; 10 bases are shared with TRBD1. V shed 4 bases, J shed 7 bases, and the junction held 1 base outside the gene matches. Germline lookup yields CDR1 SQVTM and CDR2 ANQGSEA. The length of the CDR3 is 13 residues. The CDR3 DNA reads TGCAGCGTTGCGGACAGGGGGAATTCACCCCTCCACTTT. Translation gives CSVADRGNSPLHF.

The chain carries TRBV11-1 and TRBJ2-7, with D possibly TRBD1 on 5 matching bases. Trimming shortened V by 3 bases and J by 5 bases, and 20 bases separated the two germline ends. Germline values: CDR1 SGHAT, CDR2 FQDESV (reference sequence). The CDR3 length is 16 residues. CDR3 sequence (DNA): TGTGCCAGCAGCTTGGGCCAAGGGGTGGCCTACGACGAGCAGTACTTC. Translating it yields CASSLGQGVAYDEQYF.

The rearrangement links TRBV20-1 to TRBJ2-5; D gene uncertain. The V gene lost 6 bases and the J gene lost 4 bases, with 9 bases spanning the gap. The CDR3 runs 11 residues. CDR1 is DFQATT, CDR2 SNEGSKA, per germline (reference sequence). The CDR3, as DNA: TGCAGTGCCAGGATGGGAGAGACCCAGTACTTC. This sequence encodes CSARMGETQYF.

The V gene is TRBV19, the J gene TRBJ2-5; the match to TRBD1 covers 7 bases. Germline trimming cut 3 bases from V and 0 bases from J; bases unmatched to any gene: 4. CDR3 length: 15 amino acids. CDR1 and CDR2 (germline): LNHDA, SQIVND (reference sequence). Here the CDR3 reads CASSMDRPNQETQYF. Written as DNA, the CDR3 is TGTGCCAGTAGTATGGACAGGCCCAACCAAGAGACCCAGTACTTC.

A few counts support this clone. The chain employs TRBV2 and TRBJ1-6; D is possibly TRBD1 (5 bases). CDR1 is SNHLY, CDR2 FYNNEI, per germline. V was pared by 6 bases and J by 7 bases, with 19 bases between. CDR3 length: 16 residues. The CDR3 DNA sequence: TGTGCCAGCAGCGTCAGGGAAGCTTCCCAAAATTCACCCCTCCACTTT. This translates into CASSVREASQNSPLHF.

V gene TRBV28 combines with J gene TRBJ2-7, with D possibly being TRBD2 (6 bases). Germline CDR1 reads MDHEN; CDR2 reads SYDVKM. The CDR3 consists of 15 residues. Trimming cost V 6 bases and J 5 bases, with 20 bases left between them. CDR3 DNA: TGTGCCAGCAGCTTGGAGGGGCAGGGTTTTGACGAGCAGTACTTC. Protein: CASSLEGQGFDEQYF.

The chain joins TRBV3-1 (or the pseudogene TRBV3-2) to TRBJ2-7; maybe TRBD1 (5 bases). This CDR3 comprises 15 residues. CDR1 LGHDT and CDR2 YNNKEL come from the germline V gene (reference sequence). The V end lost 4 bases, the J end lost 1 base, and 14 bases lay between the germline ends. This chain's CDR3 is CASSPTGFWSYEQYF. CDR3 DNA: TGTGCCAGCAGCCCCACAGGATTTTGGTCCTACGAGCAGTACTTC.